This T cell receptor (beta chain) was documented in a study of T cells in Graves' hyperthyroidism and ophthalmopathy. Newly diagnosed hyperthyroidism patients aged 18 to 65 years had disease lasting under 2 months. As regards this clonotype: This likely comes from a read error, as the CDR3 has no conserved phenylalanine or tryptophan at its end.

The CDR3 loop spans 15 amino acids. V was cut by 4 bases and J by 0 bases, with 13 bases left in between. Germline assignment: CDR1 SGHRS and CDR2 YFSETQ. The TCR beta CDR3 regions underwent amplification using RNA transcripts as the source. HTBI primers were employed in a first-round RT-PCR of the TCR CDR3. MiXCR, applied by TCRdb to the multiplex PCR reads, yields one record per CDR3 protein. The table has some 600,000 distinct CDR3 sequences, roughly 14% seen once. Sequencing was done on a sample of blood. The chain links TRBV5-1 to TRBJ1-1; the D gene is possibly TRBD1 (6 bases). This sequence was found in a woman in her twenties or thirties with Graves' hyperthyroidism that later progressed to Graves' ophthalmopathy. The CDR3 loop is CASSPAGGMNTEAFL. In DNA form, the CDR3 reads TGCGCCAGCAGCCCGGCTGGGGGCATGAACACTGAAGCTTTCCTT.